The following is a T cell receptor (beta chain) sequence with its context. Its antigen is unidentified. The data originate from a study of CD8+CD57+ T cells in acquired aplastic anemia. Study-level results: There were over 25 CD8+ CDR3 sequences that occurred in both patients and controls.

Using genomic DNA as the template, TCR beta VDJ and CDR3 profiling was carried out. Each CDR3 protein gets one entry after TCRdb re-called the reads with MiXCR. The data contain 200,000 to 250,000 distinct CDR3 sequences, around 49% of them singletons. An expansion of CD8+CD57+ cells by flow cytometry had been shown in patients chosen for sequencing. Patients were treatment-naive when blood was sampled. The specimen sequenced was sorted CD4+, CD8+, or CD8+CD57+ T cells (not recorded which) from PBMCs. This clonotype originated in a human donor with aplastic anemia.

This CDR3 reads CASSVQGLSYGYTF. The CDR3 nucleotides read TGTGCCAGCAGTGTACAGGGCCTCTCCTATGGCTACACCTTC. The chain recombines TRBV2 with TRBJ1-2, with D perhaps TRBD1 (6 bases). The CDR3 length is 14 residues. Trimming took 4 bases from V and 4 from J, leaving 13 bases between them. The germline V gene encodes CDR1 SNHLY and CDR2 FYNNEI.